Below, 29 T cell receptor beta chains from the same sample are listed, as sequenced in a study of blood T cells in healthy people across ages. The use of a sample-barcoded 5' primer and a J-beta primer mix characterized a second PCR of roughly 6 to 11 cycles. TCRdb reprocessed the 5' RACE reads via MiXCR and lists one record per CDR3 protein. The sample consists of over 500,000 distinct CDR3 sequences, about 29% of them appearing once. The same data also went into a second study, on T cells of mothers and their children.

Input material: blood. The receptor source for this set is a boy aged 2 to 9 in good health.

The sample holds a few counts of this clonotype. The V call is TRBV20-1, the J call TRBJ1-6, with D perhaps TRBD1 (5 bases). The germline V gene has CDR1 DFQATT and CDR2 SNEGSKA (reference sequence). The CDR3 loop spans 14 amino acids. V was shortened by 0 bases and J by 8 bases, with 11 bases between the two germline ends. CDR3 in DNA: TGCAGTGCTAGAGACCTTCCGGGGGATTCACCCCTCCACTTT. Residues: CSARDLPGDSPLHF.

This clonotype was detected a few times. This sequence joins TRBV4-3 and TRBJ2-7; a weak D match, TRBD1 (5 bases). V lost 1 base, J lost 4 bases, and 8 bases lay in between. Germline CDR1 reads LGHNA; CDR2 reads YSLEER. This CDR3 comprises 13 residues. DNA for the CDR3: TGCGCCAGCAGCCAAGGGACACTTTACGAGCAGTACTTC. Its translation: CASSQGTLYEQYF.

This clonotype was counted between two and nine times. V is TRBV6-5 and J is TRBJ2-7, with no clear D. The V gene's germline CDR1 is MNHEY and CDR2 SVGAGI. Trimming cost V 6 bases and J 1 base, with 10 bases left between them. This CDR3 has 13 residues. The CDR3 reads CASSPQVSYEQYF. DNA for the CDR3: TGTGCCAGCAGCCCGCAGGTGTCCTACGAGCAGTACTTC.

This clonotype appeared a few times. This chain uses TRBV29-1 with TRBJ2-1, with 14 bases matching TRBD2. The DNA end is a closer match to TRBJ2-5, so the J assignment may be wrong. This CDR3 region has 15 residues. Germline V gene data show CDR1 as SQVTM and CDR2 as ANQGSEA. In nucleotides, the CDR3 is TGCAGCGTTCTGGGACTAGCGGGAGTCCAAGAGACCCAGTACTTC. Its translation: CSVLGLAGVQETQYF.

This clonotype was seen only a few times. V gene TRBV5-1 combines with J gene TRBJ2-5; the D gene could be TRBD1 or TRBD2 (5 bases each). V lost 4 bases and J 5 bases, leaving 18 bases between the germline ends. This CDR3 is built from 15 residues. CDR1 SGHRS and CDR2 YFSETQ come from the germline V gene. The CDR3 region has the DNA TGCGCCAGCAGCCCTACCCCCTTAGGGGAGGAGACCCAGTACTTC. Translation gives CASSPTPLGEETQYF.

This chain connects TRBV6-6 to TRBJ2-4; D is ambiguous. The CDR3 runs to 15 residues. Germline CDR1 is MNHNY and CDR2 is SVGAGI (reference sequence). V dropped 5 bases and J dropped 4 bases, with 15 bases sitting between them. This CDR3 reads CASSHPLRPKNIQYF. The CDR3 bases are TGTGCCAGCAGTCACCCTTTAAGGCCTAAAAACATTCAGTACTTC.

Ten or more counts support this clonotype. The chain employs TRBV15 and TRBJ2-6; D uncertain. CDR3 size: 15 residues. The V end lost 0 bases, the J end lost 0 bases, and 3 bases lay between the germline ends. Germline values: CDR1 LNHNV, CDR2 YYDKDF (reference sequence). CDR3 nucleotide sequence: TGTGCCACCAGCAGAGACAACTCTGGGGCCAACGTCCTGACTTTC. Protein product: CATSRDNSGANVLTF.

The CDR3: CASRLERGETDTQYF. CDR3 nucleotides: TGTGCCAGCAGGTTGGAGCGGGGGGAGACAGATACGCAGTATTTT. V and J are TRBV7-2 and TRBJ2-3; 9 bases are a match to TRBD2. V was clipped by 6 bases and J by 3 bases; unmatched bases: 7. The length of the CDR3 is 15 residues. In germline, CDR1 is SGHTA, CDR2 FQGNSA.

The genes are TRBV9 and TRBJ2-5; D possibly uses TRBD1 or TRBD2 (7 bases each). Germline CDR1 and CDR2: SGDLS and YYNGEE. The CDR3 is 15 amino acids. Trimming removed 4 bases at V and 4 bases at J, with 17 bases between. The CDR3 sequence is CASSPQQGRGETQYF. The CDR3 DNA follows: TGTGCCAGCAGCCCACAACAGGGGAGGGGAGAGACCCAGTACTTC.

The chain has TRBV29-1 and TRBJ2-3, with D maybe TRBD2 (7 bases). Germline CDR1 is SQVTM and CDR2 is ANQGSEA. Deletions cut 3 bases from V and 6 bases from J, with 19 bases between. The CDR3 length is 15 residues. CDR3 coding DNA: TGCAGCGTTGATGGGGGGGGCCGAATCTCGGATACGCAGTATTTT. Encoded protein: CSVDGGGRISDTQYF.

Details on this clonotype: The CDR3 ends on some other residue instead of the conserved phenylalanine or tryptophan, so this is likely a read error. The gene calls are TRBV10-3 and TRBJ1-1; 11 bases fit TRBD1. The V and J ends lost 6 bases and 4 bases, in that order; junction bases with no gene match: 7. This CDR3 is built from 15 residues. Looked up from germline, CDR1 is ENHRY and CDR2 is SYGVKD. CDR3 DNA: TGTGCCATCAGCCAGGATGGACAGGGGGCCACTGAAGCTTTCCTT. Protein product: CAISQDGQGATEAFL.

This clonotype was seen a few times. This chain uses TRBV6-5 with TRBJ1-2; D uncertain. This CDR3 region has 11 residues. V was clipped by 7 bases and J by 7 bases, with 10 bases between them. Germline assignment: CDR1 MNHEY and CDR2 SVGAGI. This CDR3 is CASTQGLGYTF. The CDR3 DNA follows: TGTGCCAGCACTCAAGGACTTGGCTACACCTTC.

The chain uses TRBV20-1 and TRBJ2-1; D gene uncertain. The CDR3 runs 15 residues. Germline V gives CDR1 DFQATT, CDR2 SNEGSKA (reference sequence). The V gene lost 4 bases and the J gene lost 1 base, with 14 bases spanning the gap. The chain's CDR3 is CSAMDPLFSYNEQFF. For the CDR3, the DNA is TGCAGTGCTATGGATCCCCTATTTTCCTACAATGAGCAGTTCTTC.

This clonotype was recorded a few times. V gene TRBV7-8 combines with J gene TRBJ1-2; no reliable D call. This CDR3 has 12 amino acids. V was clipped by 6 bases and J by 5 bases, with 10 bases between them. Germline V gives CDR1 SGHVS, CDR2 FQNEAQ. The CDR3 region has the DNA TGTGCCAGCAGTTCTGACACTTATGGCTACACCTTC. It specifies CASSSDTYGYTF. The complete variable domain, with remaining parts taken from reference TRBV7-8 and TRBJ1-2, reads GAGVSQSPRYKVAKRGQDVALRCDPISGHVSLFWYQQALGQGPEFLTYFQNEAQLDKSGLPSDRFFAERPEGSVSTLKIQRTQQEDSAVYLCASSSDTYGYTFGSGTRLTVV.

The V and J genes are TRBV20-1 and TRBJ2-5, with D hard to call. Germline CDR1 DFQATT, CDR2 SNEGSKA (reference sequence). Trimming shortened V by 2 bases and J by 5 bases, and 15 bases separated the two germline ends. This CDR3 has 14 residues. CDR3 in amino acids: CSARPTRAWETQYF. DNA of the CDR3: TGCAGTGCTAGACCGACAAGGGCCTGGGAGACCCAGTACTTC.

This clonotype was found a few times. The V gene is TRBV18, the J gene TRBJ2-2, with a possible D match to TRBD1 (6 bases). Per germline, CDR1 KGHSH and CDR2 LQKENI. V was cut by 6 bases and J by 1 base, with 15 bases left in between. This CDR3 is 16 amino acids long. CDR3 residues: CASSPQGRQNTGELFF. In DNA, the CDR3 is TGTGCCAGCTCGCCCCAGGGGCGCCAGAACACCGGGGAGCTGTTTTTT. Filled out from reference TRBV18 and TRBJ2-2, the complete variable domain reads NAGVMQNPRHLVRRRGQEARLRCSPMKGHSHVYWYRQLPEEGLKFMVYLQKENIIDESGMPKERFSAEFPKEGPSILRIQQVVRGDSAAYFCASSPQGRQNTGELFFGEGSRLTVL.

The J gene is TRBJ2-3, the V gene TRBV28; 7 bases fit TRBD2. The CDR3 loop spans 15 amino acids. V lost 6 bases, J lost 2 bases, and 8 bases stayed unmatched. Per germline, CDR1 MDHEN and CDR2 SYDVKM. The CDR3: CASSPPSGITDTQYF. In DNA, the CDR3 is TGTGCCAGCAGCCCTCCTAGCGGAATCACAGATACGCAGTATTTT.

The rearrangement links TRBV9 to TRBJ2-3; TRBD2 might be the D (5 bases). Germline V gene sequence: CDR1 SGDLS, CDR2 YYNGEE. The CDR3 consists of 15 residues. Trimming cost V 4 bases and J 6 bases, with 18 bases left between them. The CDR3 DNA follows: TGTGCCAGCAGCCCCTCCGGGCTAGCCCGGGATACGCAGTATTTT. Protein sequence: CASSPSGLARDTQYF.

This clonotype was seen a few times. The CDR3 sequence: CASSYHPTGDGYTF. In nucleotides, the CDR3 is TGTGCCAGCAGTTACCACCCGACAGGGGATGGCTACACCTTC. The V gene is TRBV6-6, the J gene TRBJ1-2; 8 bases are shared with TRBD1. The germline CDR1 and CDR2 sequences are MNHNY and SVGAGI (reference sequence). The J segment lost 6 bases and the V segment lost 2 bases, leaving 5 bases of the junction unmatched. The CDR3 totals 14 residues.

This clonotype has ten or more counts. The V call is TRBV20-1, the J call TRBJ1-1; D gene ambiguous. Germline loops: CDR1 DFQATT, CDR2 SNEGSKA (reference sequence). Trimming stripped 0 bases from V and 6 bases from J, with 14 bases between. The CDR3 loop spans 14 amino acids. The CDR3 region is CSARDLRQRPEAFF. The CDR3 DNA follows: TGCAGTGCTAGAGATCTTAGGCAGAGACCTGAAGCTTTCTTT.

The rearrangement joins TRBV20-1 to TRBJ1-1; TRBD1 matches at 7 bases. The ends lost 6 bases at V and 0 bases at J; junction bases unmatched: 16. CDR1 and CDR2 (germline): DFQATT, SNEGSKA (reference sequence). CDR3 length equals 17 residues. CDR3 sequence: CSAATGKYYDMNTEAFF. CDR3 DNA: TGCAGTGCCGCGACAGGGAAATATTATGATATGAACACTGAAGCTTTCTTT.

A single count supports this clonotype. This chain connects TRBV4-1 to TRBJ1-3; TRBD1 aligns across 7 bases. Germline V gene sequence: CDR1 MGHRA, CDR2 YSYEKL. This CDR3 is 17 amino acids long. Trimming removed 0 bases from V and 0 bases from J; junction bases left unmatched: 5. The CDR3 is CASSQEGRQGSGNTIYF. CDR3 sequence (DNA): TGCGCCAGCAGCCAAGAGGGGCGACAGGGCTCTGGAAACACCATATATTTT.

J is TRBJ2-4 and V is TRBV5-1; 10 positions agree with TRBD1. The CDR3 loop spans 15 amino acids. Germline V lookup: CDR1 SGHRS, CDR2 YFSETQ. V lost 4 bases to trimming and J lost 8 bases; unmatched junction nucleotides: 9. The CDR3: CASSPGTGDVDIQYF. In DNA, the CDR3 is TGCGCCAGCAGCCCCGGGACAGGGGATGTGGACATTCAGTACTTC.

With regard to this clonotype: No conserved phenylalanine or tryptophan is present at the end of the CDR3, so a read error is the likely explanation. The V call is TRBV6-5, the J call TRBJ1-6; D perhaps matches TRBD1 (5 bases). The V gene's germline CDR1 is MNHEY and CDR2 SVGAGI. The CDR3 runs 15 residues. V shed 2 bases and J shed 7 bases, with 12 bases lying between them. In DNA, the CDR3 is TGTGCCAGCAGTTACGGAGGGGTCGGGAATTCACCCCTCCACCTT. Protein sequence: CASSYGGVGNSPLHL.

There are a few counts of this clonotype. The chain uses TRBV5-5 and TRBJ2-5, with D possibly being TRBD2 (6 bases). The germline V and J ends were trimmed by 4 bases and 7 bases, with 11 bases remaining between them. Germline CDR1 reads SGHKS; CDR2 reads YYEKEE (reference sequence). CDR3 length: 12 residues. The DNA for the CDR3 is TGTGCCAGCAGCCCGGTCGGGGGGACCCAGTACTTC. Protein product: CASSPVGGTQYF.

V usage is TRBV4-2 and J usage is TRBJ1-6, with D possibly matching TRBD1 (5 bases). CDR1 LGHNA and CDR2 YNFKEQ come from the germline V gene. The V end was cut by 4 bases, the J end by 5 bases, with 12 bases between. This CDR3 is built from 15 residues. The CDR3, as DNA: TGTGCCAGCAGCCCGTTAGCAGGGAATAATTCACCCCTCCACTTT. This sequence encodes CASSPLAGNNSPLHF.

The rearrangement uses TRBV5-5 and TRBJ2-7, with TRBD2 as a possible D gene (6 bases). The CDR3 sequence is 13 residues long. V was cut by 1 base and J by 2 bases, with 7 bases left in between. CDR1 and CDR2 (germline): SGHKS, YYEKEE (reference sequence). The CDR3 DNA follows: TGTGCCAGCAGCTTGACGGGGGCCTACGAGCAGTACTTC. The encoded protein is CASSLTGAYEQYF.

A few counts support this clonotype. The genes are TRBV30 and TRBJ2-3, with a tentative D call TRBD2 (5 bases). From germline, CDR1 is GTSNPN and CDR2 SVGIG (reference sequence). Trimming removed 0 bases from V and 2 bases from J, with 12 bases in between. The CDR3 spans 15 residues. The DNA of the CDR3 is TGTGCCTGGAGTGTGCCCAGCGGATACACAGATACGCAGTATTTT. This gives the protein CAWSVPSGYTDTQYF.

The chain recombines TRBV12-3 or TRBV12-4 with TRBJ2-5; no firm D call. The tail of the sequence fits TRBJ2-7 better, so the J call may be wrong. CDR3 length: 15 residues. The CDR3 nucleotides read TGTGCCAGCAGTTTAGTAGTTGCTGCAATCTACGAGCAGTACTTC. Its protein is CASSLVVAAIYEQYF.